The 13 T cell receptor beta chains listed next were all sequenced from one sample in a study of T-cell memory formation after mild COVID-19. TCRdb called the 5' RACE reads again in MiXCR, with one record for every CDR3 protein. Of over 150,000 distinct CDR3 sequences in the sample, 13% were seen once. The sequenced sample was PBMCs or a T cell subset sorted from them (not recorded which). All receptors come from a man younger than 35 who had mild COVID-19 (a few samples of this study predate the infection). Cell type and time point are not known.

This clonotype was recorded a few times. The chain combines TRBV6-6 with TRBJ2-2, with D unresolved. Trimming stripped 6 bases from V and 6 bases from J, with 8 bases between. The CDR3 contains 12 residues. Germline values: CDR1 MNHNY, CDR2 SVGAGI (reference sequence). The CDR3 loop reads CASSPQAGELFF. The DNA for the CDR3 is TGTGCCAGCAGCCCTCAGGCCGGGGAGCTGTTTTTT.

This clonotype was found many times. The J gene is TRBJ2-3, the V gene TRBV4-2, with no clear D. The CDR3 is made up of 14 amino acids. Trimming cost V 4 bases and J 0 bases, with 8 bases left between them. The germline CDR1 and CDR2 sequences are LGHNA and YNFKEQ. The DNA for the CDR3 is TGTGCCAGCAGCCGGGGTTTAAGCACAGATACGCAGTATTTT. Translation gives CASSRGLSTDTQYF.

This clonotype was counted a few times. The J gene is TRBJ1-2, the V gene TRBV27, with D possibly matching TRBD1 (6 bases). V was pared by 5 bases and J by 5 bases, with 15 bases between. The length of the CDR3 is 14 residues. Germline V gene sequence: CDR1 MNHEY, CDR2 SMNVEV (reference sequence). The CDR3 coding sequence is TGTGCCAGCAGTCTTACAGGGCTAGGGTATGGCTACACCTTC. It yields the protein CASSLTGLGYGYTF.

The chain recombines TRBV7-2 with TRBJ2-1, with 9 bases lining up with TRBD1. The CDR3 runs 12 residues. The germline CDR1 and CDR2 sequences are SGHTA and FQGNSA. Trimming took 5 bases from V and 15 from J; bases not matched to a gene: 8. The CDR3 region has the DNA TGTGCCAGCAGCCGGGACAGGGCAGAACTGTTCTTC. As protein: CASSRDRAELFF.

The genes are TRBV5-1 and TRBJ2-2; 7 bases line up with TRBD1. Trimming at V came to 5 bases and at J to 2 bases, leaving 6 bases not matched to a gene. The CDR3 runs to 15 residues. CDR1 is SGHRS, CDR2 YFSETQ, per germline. The chain's CDR3 is CASSTGTVNTGELFF. The DNA of the CDR3 is TGCGCCAGCAGTACCGGGACAGTCAACACCGGGGAGCTGTTTTTT.

The sample holds a few counts of this clonotype. This chain joins TRBV12-3 or TRBV12-4 and TRBJ1-2; D call uncertain. Trimming took 3 bases from V and 8 from J, leaving 22 bases between them. The CDR3 spans 16 residues. This CDR3 reads CASSLAGNGSPEGYTF. The CDR3 nucleotides are TGTGCCAGCAGTTTGGCGGGGAATGGATCGCCGGAAGGCTACACCTTC.

The rearrangement joins TRBV2 to TRBJ2-3; no definite D call. V lost 7 bases and J lost 6, with 8 bases in between. The CDR3 spans 11 residues. Germline V gene lookup returns CDR1 SNHLY and CDR2 FYNNEI. CDR3 loop: CASTDRDTQYF. The CDR3 DNA reads as TGTGCCAGCACCGATCGGGATACGCAGTATTTT. The full variable domain, in which reference TRBV2 and TRBJ2-3 provide the parts outside the CDR3, is EPEVTQTPSHQVTQMGQEVILRCVPISNHLYFYWYRQILGQKVEFLVSFYNNEISEKSEIFDDQFSVERPDGSNFTLKIRSTKLEDSAMYFCASTDRDTQYFGPGTRLTVL.

This chain connects TRBV9 to TRBJ2-5, with 10 bases fitting TRBD1. CDR1 and CDR2 (germline): SGDLS, YYNGEE. The CDR3 loop spans 16 amino acids. The ends lost 4 bases at V and 2 bases at J; junction bases unmatched: 8. This chain's CDR3 is CASSSRDRGIQETQYF. The CDR3 DNA follows: TGTGCCAGCAGCTCCCGGGACAGGGGCATTCAAGAGACCCAGTACTTC.

This clonotype was counted only a few times. V gene TRBV13 combines with J gene TRBJ2-1; D is unresolved. The CDR3 has 14 amino acids. In germline, CDR1 is PRHDT, CDR2 FYEKMQ (reference sequence). The germline V and J ends were trimmed by 4 bases and 11 bases, with 18 bases remaining between them. The CDR3 coding sequence is TGTGCCAGCAGCTCGGGCCGGCCCGTAAGTCAGCAGTTCTTC. Translating gives CASSSGRPVSQQFF.

The rearrangement links TRBV5-1 to TRBJ2-5; a possible D gene is TRBD1 (6 bases). Trimming took 2 bases from V and 1 from J, leaving 12 bases between them. The length of the CDR3 is 15 residues. The V gene's germline CDR1 is SGHRS and CDR2 YFSETQ. This CDR3 is CASSFAGTLQETQYF. The CDR3 coding sequence is TGCGCCAGCAGCTTTGCCGGGACACTCCAAGAGACCCAGTACTTC.

This clonotype was recorded many times. This chain joins TRBV5-1 and TRBJ2-5; 9 nucleotides align to TRBD1. CDR1 is SGHRS and CDR2 is YFSETQ in the germline V gene. The CDR3 has 14 residues. J was trimmed by 7 bases and V by 4 bases; bases with no gene match: 8. This CDR3 is CASSLGTGQGTQYF. The CDR3 DNA is TGCGCCAGCAGCCTAGGGACAGGGCAGGGGACCCAGTACTTC.

This chain uses TRBV7-4 with TRBJ1-5, with D maybe TRBD1 (5 bases). Germline V gene lookup returns CDR1 SGHVT and CDR2 SQSDAQ. Trimming pared 3 bases from V and 0 bases from J, leaving 12 bases between. The CDR3 is 16 residues long. The CDR3 nucleotides read TGTGCCAGCAGCTTTCGCGGGGGGGATAGCAATCAGCCCCAGCATTTT. Protein product: CASSFRGGDSNQPQHF.

The V gene is TRBV7-9, the J gene TRBJ1-2; D is uncertain. Germline loops: CDR1 SEHNR, CDR2 FQNEAQ (reference sequence). The CDR3 is made up of 14 amino acids. Trimming stripped 4 bases from V and 7 bases from J, with 16 bases between. CDR3 nucleotide sequence: TGTGCCAGCAGCTACCCAGTGGGAGTAGGTGGCTACACCTTC. Amino acid sequence: CASSYPVGVGGYTF.